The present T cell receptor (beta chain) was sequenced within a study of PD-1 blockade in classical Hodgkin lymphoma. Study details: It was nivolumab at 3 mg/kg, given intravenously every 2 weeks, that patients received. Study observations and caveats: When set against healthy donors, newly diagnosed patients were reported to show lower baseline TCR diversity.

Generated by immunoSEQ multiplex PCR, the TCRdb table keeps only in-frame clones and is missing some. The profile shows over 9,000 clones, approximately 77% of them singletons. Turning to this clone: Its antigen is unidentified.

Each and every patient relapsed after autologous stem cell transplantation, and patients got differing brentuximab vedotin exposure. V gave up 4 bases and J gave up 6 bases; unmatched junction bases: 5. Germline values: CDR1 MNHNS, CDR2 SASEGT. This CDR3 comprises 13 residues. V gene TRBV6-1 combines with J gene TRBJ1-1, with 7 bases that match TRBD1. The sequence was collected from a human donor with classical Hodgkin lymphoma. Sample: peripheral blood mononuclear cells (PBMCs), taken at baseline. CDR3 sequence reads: CASSAGQTPEAFF. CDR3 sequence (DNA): TGTGCCAGCAGTGCGGGACAGACTCCTGAAGCTTTCTTT.